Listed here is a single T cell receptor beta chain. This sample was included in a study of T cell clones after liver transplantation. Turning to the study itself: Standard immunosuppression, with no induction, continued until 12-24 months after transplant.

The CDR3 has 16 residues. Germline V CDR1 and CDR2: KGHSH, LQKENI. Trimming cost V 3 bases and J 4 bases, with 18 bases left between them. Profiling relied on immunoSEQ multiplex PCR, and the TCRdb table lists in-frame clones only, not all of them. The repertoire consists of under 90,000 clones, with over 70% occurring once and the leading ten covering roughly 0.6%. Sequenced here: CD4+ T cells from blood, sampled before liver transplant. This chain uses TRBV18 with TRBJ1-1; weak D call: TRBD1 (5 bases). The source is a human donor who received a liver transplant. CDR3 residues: CASSPRPFQGSTEAFF. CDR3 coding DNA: TGTGCCAGCTCACCTAGACCCTTCCAGGGTAGCACTGAAGCTTTCTTT.